These 16 T cell receptor beta chains originate from one sample sequenced in a study of T-cell memory formation after mild COVID-19. Via MiXCR, TCRdb re-called the 5' RACE reads, giving one row per CDR3 protein. Of around 300,000 distinct CDR3 sequences listed, about 20% are singletons. The sample taken for sequencing was PBMCs or a T cell subset sorted from them (not recorded which). The receptors shown here come from a man aged 18-30 years who had mild COVID-19 (a few samples of this study predate the infection). Cell type and time point are not known.

The rearrangement uses TRBV11-1 and TRBJ2-5; TRBD1 or TRBD2 may be the D gene (5 bases each). The CDR3 loop spans 15 amino acids. Germline-derived CDR1 and CDR2 are SGHAT and FQDESV (reference sequence). V dropped 6 bases and J dropped 1 base, with 15 bases sitting between them. CDR3 protein: CASRSWTGGQETQYF. CDR3 bases: TGTGCCAGCAGATCGTGGACTGGGGGCCAAGAGACCCAGTACTTC.

This clonotype was counted only a few times. The chain employs TRBV20-1 and TRBJ2-3; 13 bases map to TRBD2. Trimming took 0 bases from V and 2 from J; bases not matched to a gene: 5. This CDR3 contains 17 residues. From germline, CDR1 is DFQATT and CDR2 SNEGSKA (reference sequence). The CDR3 DNA is TGCAGTGCTAGAGATCCCGGGACTAGCGGGAACACAGATACGCAGTATTTT. Amino acid sequence: CSARDPGTSGNTDTQYF.

This clonotype was recorded a few times. At one boundary the junction diverges from the germline segment, which might be a read error. This chain uses TRBV11-2 with TRBJ2-7; D gene ambiguous. Per the germline V gene, CDR1 is SGHAT and CDR2 is FQNNGV. CDR3 length: 12 residues. This CDR3 is CASSPPQRAPHF. CDR3 nucleotides: TGTGCCAGCAGCCCCCCCCAGCGAGCGCCCCACTTC.

This clonotype has more than one count but fewer than ten. The chain carries TRBV20-1 and TRBJ2-3; 10 bases fit TRBD2. The CDR3 has 13 amino acids. Germline values: CDR1 DFQATT, CDR2 SNEGSKA (reference sequence). With V trimmed by 7 bases and J by 3 bases, 4 bases remained unmatched. This CDR3 is CSETSGETDTQYF. The CDR3 DNA is TGCAGTGAAACTAGCGGGGAGACAGATACGCAGTATTTT.

The J gene is TRBJ2-3, the V gene TRBV6-5; 13 bases fit TRBD2. Looked up from germline, CDR1 is MNHEY and CDR2 is SVGAGI. The junction had 3 bases not matched to a gene; V was cut back by 2 bases and J by 1 base. The CDR3 is 17 residues long. The CDR3 DNA reads as TGTGCCAGCAGTTACAGACTAGCGGGGGGTCGCACAGATACGCAGTATTTT. Protein sequence: CASSYRLAGGRTDTQYF.

This chain links TRBV6-1 with TRBJ2-7; D unresolved. Germline V gene sequence: CDR1 MNHNS, CDR2 SASEGT. The CDR3 loop spans 13 amino acids. The V and J ends lost 0 bases and 7 bases respectively, with 10 bases between them. The CDR3 sequence is CASSEASPPEQYV. DNA of the CDR3: TGTGCCAGCAGTGAAGCGAGTCCCCCGGAGCAGTACGTC.

Points on this clonotype: One junction end disagrees with the germline gene, perhaps due to a read error. The rearrangement joins TRBV27 to TRBJ1-5; D is uncertain. Germline CDR1 MNHEY, CDR2 SMNVEV (reference sequence). The CDR3 consists of 12 residues. The CDR3 nucleotides read TGTGCCAGCAGTTTCCCGGGTCAGCCCCAGCGTTTT. It codes for CASSFPGQPQRF.

CDR3 DNA: TGCGCCAGCAGCTTGGGGTTTGGGTTAGAAACCTCTGGAAACACCATATATTTT. It is translated as CASSLGFGLETSGNTIYF. This chain uses TRBV5-1 with TRBJ1-3; D not resolved. The CDR3 runs 18 residues. V gave up 0 bases and J gave up 0 bases, with 16 bases separating them. Germline V gene lookup returns CDR1 SGHRS and CDR2 YFSETQ.

The chain joins TRBV15 to TRBJ1-2; TRBD1 matches 7 bases. V trimming: 4 bases; J trimming: 6 bases; junction bases outside the gene matches: 11. CDR1 is LNHNV and CDR2 is YYDKDF in the germline V gene (reference sequence). The CDR3 runs 15 residues. CDR3 amino acids: CATSKNRGPLDGYTF. DNA of the CDR3: TGTGCCACCAGCAAAAACAGGGGTCCGTTAGATGGCTACACCTTC.

The sample holds many counts of this clonotype. The chain links TRBV5-1 to TRBJ2-1; D unclear. With 0 bases removed from V and 10 bases from J, the gap between germline ends came to 5 bases. The CDR3 sequence is 11 residues long. The germline gives CDR1 SGHRS, CDR2 YFSETQ. Here the CDR3 DNA reads TGCGCCAGCAGCTTGGAACAGGAGCAGTTCTTC. Translation: CASSLEQEQFF. Filled out from reference TRBV5-1 and TRBJ2-1, the complete variable domain reads KAGVTQTPRYLIKTRGQQVTLSCSPISGHRSVSWYQQTPGQGLQFLFEYFSETQRNKGNFPGRFSGRQFSNSRSEMNVSTLELGDSALYLCASSLEQEQFFGPGTRLTVL.

This clonotype appeared a few times. The chain carries TRBV7-9 and TRBJ2-7; 9 bases are a match to TRBD1. CDR1 and CDR2 (germline): SEHNR, FQNEAQ (reference sequence). Unmatched junction bases numbered 6, after V lost 8 bases and J lost 4 bases. This CDR3 has 13 residues. CDR3 nucleotide sequence: TGTGCCAGCGGGACAGGGTCCCCTTACGAGCAGTACTTC. Protein sequence: CASGTGSPYEQYF.

CDR3 sequence reads: CSVGRITGGELFF. CDR3 bases: TGCAGCGTTGGACGAATAACGGGGGGGGAGCTGTTTTTT. The gene calls are TRBV29-1 and TRBJ2-2; perhaps TRBD2 as D (5 bases). The CDR3 totals 13 residues. The germline V gene has CDR1 SQVTM and CDR2 ANQGSEA. Trimming cost V 4 bases and J 8 bases, with 14 bases left between them.

In its sample, this clonotype was seen many times. The CDR3 DNA follows: TGTGCCATCAGCTCCCGGGACAGGGGTGCAGATACGCAGTATTTT. Protein: CAISSRDRGADTQYF. The chain carries TRBV10-3 and TRBJ2-3, with 10 bases that match TRBD1. Germline V CDR1 and CDR2: ENHRY, SYGVKD. The V gene end was trimmed by 6 bases and the J gene end by 4 bases; junction bases not matched to a gene: 7. The length of the CDR3 is 15 residues.

The V call is TRBV6-2 or TRBV6-3, the J call TRBJ1-2; tentatively, D is TRBD1 (6 bases). CDR3 length: 16 residues. Germline values: CDR1 MNHEY, CDR2 SVGEGT. V lost 7 bases and J 3 bases, leaving 21 bases between the germline ends. DNA for the CDR3: TGTGCCAGCATCGCGGGAAGAACAGGGTGGCACTATGGCTACACCTTC. As protein: CASIAGRTGWHYGYTF.

The gene calls are TRBV5-1 and TRBJ2-1; no clear D. The germline CDR1 and CDR2 sequences are SGHRS and YFSETQ. V lost 1 base and J lost 0, with 8 bases in between. The CDR3 has 15 residues. In DNA, the CDR3 is TGCGCCAGCAGCTTGAGCGCGTTCTCCTACAATGAGCAGTTCTTC. This translates into CASSLSAFSYNEQFF.

The J gene is TRBJ2-2, the V gene TRBV7-9, with 9 bases that match TRBD1. The CDR3 sequence is 16 residues long. Germline V gene sequence: CDR1 SEHNR, CDR2 FQNEAQ (reference sequence). The V gene end was trimmed by 4 bases and the J gene end by 4 bases; junction bases not matched to a gene: 7. CDR3 region: CASSSYRGQSTGELFF. CDR3 in DNA: TGTGCCAGCAGCTCTTACAGGGGGCAAAGCACCGGGGAGCTGTTTTTT.